The 24 T cell receptor beta chains presented below share a single source sample, sequenced in a study of blood T cell repertoires in COVID-19. Clones were sequenced by immunoSEQ multiplex PCR, and TCRdb holds only the in-frame ones, with some missing. The table has 300,000 to 350,000 clones, approximately 92% seen once. Material for sequencing was peripheral blood. The source of these receptors is a woman in her twenties or thirties with COVID-19, enrolled during active disease.

This rearrangement joins TRBV24-1 to TRBJ2-2, with D maybe TRBD2 (5 bases). Trimming pared 3 bases from V and 1 base from J, leaving 8 bases between. This CDR3 is built from 15 residues. Germline V CDR1 and CDR2: KGHDR, SFDVKD. In DNA form, the CDR3 reads TGTGCCACCAGTGATCCCGGGAAGAACACCGGGGAGCTGTTTTTT. This encodes CATSDPGKNTGELFF.

This clone was observed once. As DNA, the CDR3 is TGCAGTGCGAGTCGGGGGGCTGCTTCCTACAATGAGCAGTTCTTC. Its translation is CSASRGAASYNEQFF. The V call is TRBV20-1, the J call TRBJ2-1, with D perhaps matching TRBD2 (7 bases). CDR1 is DFQATT, CDR2 SNEGSKA, per germline (reference sequence). The CDR3 sequence is 15 residues long. Trimming pared 6 bases from V and 1 base from J, leaving 16 bases between.

The rearrangement uses TRBV5-1 and TRBJ2-2; TRBD2 matches at 9 bases. In germline, CDR1 is SGHRS, CDR2 YFSETQ. There are 17 residues in the CDR3. After removal of 1 base from V and 5 bases from J, the junction contained 9 bases not matched to a gene. The CDR3 DNA follows: TGCGCCAGCAGCTTGATTCTAGCGGGAAAGATGACCGGGGAGCTGTTTTTT. It yields the protein CASSLILAGKMTGELFF.

This clone turned up a few times. The chain is built from TRBV6-6 and TRBJ1-5; the match to TRBD1 covers 9 bases. The germline V gene has CDR1 MNHNY and CDR2 SVGAGI (reference sequence). CDR3 length: 15 residues. V shed 6 bases, J shed 7 bases, and the junction held 10 bases outside the gene matches. The DNA of the CDR3 is TGTGCCAGCAGCCCACCGGGACAGGGTCACCAGCCCCAGCATTTT. This translates into CASSPPGQGHQPQHF.

DNA of the CDR3: TGCAGCGTTGTTGGACACTACTCTGGGGCCAACGTCCTGACTTTC. Residues: CSVVGHYSGANVLTF. J is TRBJ2-6 and V is TRBV29-1, with D possibly matching TRBD1 (5 bases). The V and J ends lost 4 bases and 0 bases respectively, with 10 bases between them. Per the germline V gene, CDR1 is SQVTM and CDR2 is ANQGSEA. This CDR3 is 15 amino acids long.

Regarding this clone: The sample holds other DNA sequences that translate to the same CDR3. The chain is built from TRBV28 and TRBJ1-6; D gene ambiguous. Trimming removed 5 bases from V and 9 bases from J, with 5 bases in between. This CDR3 has 11 amino acids. CDR1 is MDHEN and CDR2 is SYDVKM in the germline V gene. Here the CDR3 reads CASSPGSPLHF. The DNA of the CDR3 is TGTGCCAGCAGTCCGGGTTCACCCCTCCACTTT. Variable domain in full (rest from reference TRBV28 and TRBJ1-6): DVKVTQSSRYLVKRTGEKVFLECVQDMDHENMFWYRQDPGLGLRLIYFSYDVKMKEKGDIPEGYSVSREKKERFSLILESASTNQTSMYLCASSPGSPLHFGNGTRLTVT.

The gene calls are TRBV4-2 and TRBJ2-1; possible D gene TRBD2, 5 bases. Trimming removed 1 base at V and 2 bases at J, with 12 bases between. This CDR3 comprises 16 residues. Germline V CDR1 and CDR2: LGHNA, YNFKEQ. CDR3 protein: CASSQGRSTAYNEQFF. CDR3 nucleotide sequence: TGTGCCAGCAGCCAAGGGAGGTCTACGGCCTACAATGAGCAGTTCTTC.

The chain recombines TRBV19 with TRBJ1-1; no definite D call. This CDR3 spans 14 amino acids. Germline V CDR1 and CDR2: LNHDA, SQIVND (reference sequence). Deletions cut 3 bases from V and 2 bases from J, with 10 bases between. The CDR3 bases are TGTGCCAGTAGTATCGCCCATAGAAACACTGAAGCTTTCTTT. It specifies CASSIAHRNTEAFF.

J is TRBJ1-2 and V is TRBV4-2; D perhaps matches TRBD1 (5 bases). Germline V lookup: CDR1 LGHNA, CDR2 YNFKEQ. The ends were cut back, 1 base at V and 6 bases at J, with 18 bases in the middle. This CDR3 contains 16 residues. CDR3 protein: CASSQAEGAYTDGYTF. The CDR3 nucleotides are TGTGCCAGCAGCCAAGCAGAAGGGGCGTATACGGATGGCTACACCTTC.

V gene TRBV30 combines with J gene TRBJ1-1, with TRBD1 identical over 8 bases. The germline gives CDR1 GTSNPN, CDR2 SVGIG (reference sequence). Trimming at V came to 4 bases and at J to 1 base, leaving 8 bases not matched to a gene. The CDR3 has 15 amino acids. The CDR3 region is CAWNLPGQANTEAFF. CDR3 in DNA: TGTGCCTGGAATTTACCGGGACAGGCGAACACTGAAGCTTTCTTT.

The CDR3 sequence is CASTSLRLGYTF. The CDR3 DNA reads TGTGCCAGCACCAGTCTCAGACTTGGCTACACCTTC. The chain links TRBV6-5 to TRBJ1-2; D is unresolved. The length of the CDR3 is 12 residues. Deletions cut 7 bases from V and 7 bases from J, with 13 bases between. Germline CDR1 is MNHEY and CDR2 is SVGAGI.

The rearrangement joins TRBV5-1 to TRBJ2-5; 8 bases map to TRBD1. The germline CDR1 and CDR2 sequences are SGHRS and YFSETQ. Trimming removed 0 bases from V and 5 bases from J; junction bases left unmatched: 6. This CDR3 spans 15 amino acids. CDR3 sequence: CASSLGAGGRETQYF. CDR3 coding DNA: TGCGCCAGCAGCTTGGGCGCAGGGGGCCGGGAGACCCAGTACTTC.

This clone turned up a few times. The chain joins TRBV6-5 to TRBJ1-4; 7 nucleotides line up with TRBD1. The CDR3 is 14 residues long. Germline V gives CDR1 MNHEY, CDR2 SVGAGI. V dropped 6 bases and J dropped 7; count of bases not matched to a gene: 8. CDR3 residues: CASSYRGGIEKLFF. In nucleotides, the CDR3 is TGTGCCAGCAGCTACAGGGGAGGTATTGAAAAACTGTTTTTT.

The chain combines TRBV28 with TRBJ1-2; 9 bases align to TRBD1. This CDR3 is built from 14 residues. The V segment lost 6 bases and the J segment 6 bases; nucleotides outside the gene matches: 8. Germline V gives CDR1 MDHEN, CDR2 SYDVKM. The CDR3 here is CASSLGQGLDGYTF. The CDR3 bases are TGTGCCAGCAGCCTGGGACAGGGATTGGATGGCTACACCTTC.

The chain couples TRBV4-2 to TRBJ2-2; 8 bases fit TRBD2. Germline-derived CDR1 and CDR2 are LGHNA and YNFKEQ. Trimming removed 1 base from V and 5 bases from J; junction bases left unmatched: 6. The CDR3 sequence is 16 residues long. The CDR3 loop is CASSQVSGSNTGELFF. The CDR3 coding sequence is TGTGCCAGCAGCCAAGTAAGCGGGAGTAATACCGGGGAGCTGTTTTTT.

The chain is built from TRBV7-9 and TRBJ2-5; D unresolved. V was clipped by 3 bases and J by 5 bases, with 4 bases between them. CDR3 size: 11 residues. Germline CDR1 SEHNR, CDR2 FQNEAQ (reference sequence). CDR3 nucleotides: TGTGCCAGCAGCTTTCTGGAGACCCAGTACTTC. Its translation: CASSFLETQYF.

The CDR3 DNA sequence: TGCGCCAGCAGCTTTACAGCGGGTGAAGAGACCCAGTACTTC. Encoded protein: CASSFTAGEETQYF. The gene calls are TRBV5-1 and TRBJ2-5; maybe TRBD2 (6 bases). CDR3 length: 14 amino acids. Germline loops: CDR1 SGHRS, CDR2 YFSETQ. The V end was cut by 2 bases, the J end by 3 bases, with 11 bases between.

This clone was picked up one time. The J gene is TRBJ2-1, the V gene TRBV24-1; possibly TRBD1 for D (6 bases). Trimming removed 4 bases from V and 7 bases from J, with 13 bases in between. The germline CDR1 and CDR2 sequences are KGHDR and SFDVKD. The length of the CDR3 is 14 residues. The CDR3 DNA reads TGTGCCACCAGTGACCTCACCCAGGGGAATGAGCAGTTCTTC. Its protein product is CATSDLTQGNEQFF.

The chain is built from TRBV7-9 and TRBJ2-3; 8 bases line up with TRBD1. Germline lookup yields CDR1 SEHNR and CDR2 FQNEAQ (reference sequence). The CDR3 loop spans 14 amino acids. J lost 1 base, V lost 3 bases, and 0 bases had no gene match. DNA of the CDR3: TGTGCCAGCAGCTTGGGACAGGGCACAGATACGCAGTATTTT. This encodes CASSLGQGTDTQYF.

This sequence joins TRBV4-2 and TRBJ1-4, with 9 positions matching TRBD1. Losses at the gene ends were 3 bases for V and 4 bases for J; bases not matched to a gene: 12. Germline lookup yields CDR1 LGHNA and CDR2 YNFKEQ. The CDR3 contains 18 residues. CDR3 loop: CASSQEQGAHRINEKLFF. The CDR3 region has the DNA TGTGCCAGCAGCCAGGAACAGGGGGCGCACAGGATTAATGAAAAACTGTTTTTT.

The genes are TRBV4-1 and TRBJ2-1; 9 bases align to TRBD2. This CDR3 spans 18 amino acids. The V gene end was trimmed by 7 bases and the J gene end by 6 bases; junction bases not matched to a gene: 19. Germline V CDR1 and CDR2: MGHRA, YSYEKL. The CDR3 nucleotides are TGCGCCAGCACCCAGCGAGCGCTAGCGGGAAGTAGAGGCAATGAGCAGTTCTTC. It codes for CASTQRALAGSRGNEQFF.

The chain carries TRBV6-6 and TRBJ1-6; possibly TRBD1 for D (6 bases). This CDR3 comprises 14 residues. CDR1 and CDR2 from the germline V gene are MNHNY and SVGAGI (reference sequence). With 6 bases removed from V and 8 bases from J, the gap between germline ends came to 14 bases. CDR3 loop: CASREQGFDSPLHF. CDR3 sequence (DNA): TGTGCCAGCAGAGAACAGGGTTTCGATTCACCCCTCCACTTT.

The chain carries TRBV10-2 and TRBJ2-7; the D is unclear. V was pared by 6 bases and J by 7 bases, with 13 bases between. The CDR3 covers 12 residues. Germline-derived CDR1 and CDR2 are WSHSY and SAAADI. The DNA for the CDR3 is TGCGCCAGCAGACGGATGGGCGAAGAGCAGTACTTC. Amino acid sequence: CASRRMGEEQYF.

V usage is TRBV10-1 and J usage is TRBJ1-1; tentative D call: TRBD1 (6 bases). Germline CDR1 and CDR2: WNHNN and SYGVQD (reference sequence). Trimming left V 6 bases short and J 3 bases short, with 17 bases between. This CDR3 is 15 amino acids long. The CDR3 sequence: CASRATRDTYTEAFF. The CDR3 DNA is TGCGCCAGCAGGGCAACAAGGGACACCTACACTGAAGCTTTCTTT.